One and the same sample provided the 7 T cell receptor beta chains below, sequenced in a study of T cells in narcolepsy. Libraries were prepared by immunoSEQ multiplex PCR; TCRdb keeps only in-frame clonotypes and omits some of them. The sample has around 35,000 clones; around 80% are singletons. Specimen: memory (CD45RA-) CD4+ T cells from blood. All receptors derive from a human donor in good health.

The rearrangement links TRBV4-1 to TRBJ2-3; perhaps TRBD2 as D (7 bases). V was clipped by 6 bases and J by 3 bases, with 16 bases between them. This CDR3 has 15 residues. Looked up from germline, CDR1 is MGHRA and CDR2 is YSYEKL. The CDR3 bases are TGCGCCAGCAGGGGGGGCGGGAGAAGGACAGATACGCAGTATTTT. Translating gives CASRGGGRRTDTQYF.

The chain has TRBV28 and TRBJ2-7, with D perhaps matching TRBD2 (5 bases). This CDR3 is built from 14 residues. Trimming took off 5 bases at V and 0 bases at J, with 11 bases between the two ends. The germline CDR1 and CDR2 sequences are MDHEN and SYDVKM. The CDR3 protein is CASSAFRGSYEQYF. CDR3 nucleotide sequence: TGTGCCAGCAGTGCTTTCCGGGGCTCCTACGAGCAGTACTTC.

The chain is built from TRBV5-1 and TRBJ2-7; maybe TRBD2 (5 bases). The V end lost 2 bases, the J end lost 1 base, and 7 bases lay between the germline ends. In germline, CDR1 is SGHRS, CDR2 YFSETQ. The CDR3 sequence is 13 residues long. CDR3 sequence (DNA): TGCGCCAGCAGCTTCGGGGTTTCCTACGAGCAGTACTTC. Amino acids: CASSFGVSYEQYF.

The J gene is TRBJ2-5, the V gene TRBV30; D remains ambiguous. Germline V gives CDR1 GTSNPN, CDR2 SVGIG (reference sequence). This CDR3 contains 13 residues. V was trimmed by 4 bases and J by 5 bases, leaving 14 bases between them. The CDR3 protein is CAWKLWDFETQYF. CDR3 coding DNA: TGTGCCTGGAAGTTGTGGGATTTTGAGACCCAGTACTTC.

This chain connects TRBV6-6 to TRBJ2-1; the D call may be TRBD1 or TRBD2 (5 bases each). The CDR3 totals 14 residues. CDR1 is MNHNY and CDR2 is SVGAGI in the germline V gene (reference sequence). The V gene lost 5 bases and the J gene lost 4 bases, with 12 bases spanning the gap. The CDR3, as DNA: TGTGCCAGCAGTCTGCAGAGGGGTTACAATGAGCAGTTCTTC. Its translation: CASSLQRGYNEQFF.

This sequence joins TRBV6-6 and TRBJ1-6, with D uncertain. The V gene lost 2 bases and the J gene lost 0 bases, with 2 bases spanning the gap. CDR3 length: 14 amino acids. The V gene's germline CDR1 is MNHNY and CDR2 SVGAGI (reference sequence). The CDR3 DNA reads as TGTGCCAGCAGTTACAGCTCCTATAATTCACCCCTCCACTTT. The encoded protein is CASSYSSYNSPLHF.

The rearrangement joins TRBV7-6 to TRBJ2-2, with unresolved D. The V end lost 5 bases, the J end lost 2 bases, and 12 bases lay between the germline ends. The germline gives CDR1 SGHVS, CDR2 FNYEAQ. This CDR3 is built from 15 residues. The CDR3 nucleotides are TGTGCCAGCAGCCCCGGTCCTACAAACACCGGGGAGCTGTTTTTT. Protein: CASSPGPTNTGELFF.